Sequencing of this TCR beta chain was carried out in a study of regulatory T cells in long-lasting Graves disease. The authors built TCR beta libraries using iRepertoire HTBI primers and Arm-PCR of CDR3 regions. TCRdb passed the multiplex PCR reads through MiXCR, listing each CDR3 protein once. The data contain under 400,000 distinct CDR3 sequences, approximately 16% of them singletons. The CDR3 is 14 amino acids. The germline V gene has CDR1 SGHTS and CDR2 YDEGEE. V was cut by 0 bases and J by 7 bases, with 11 bases left in between. Time point indicated: newly diagnosed GD, antithyroid drugs for less than 3 months. Following extraction of RNA from PBMCs, that RNA was used to make the TCR library. This clonotype was seen only a few times. This sample was shared with a second study, whose subject was T cells in Graves' hyperthyroidism and ophthalmopathy.

This clonotype was obtained from a man aged 35 to 55 with Graves disease. Sample: peripheral blood mononuclear cells (PBMCs), taken at new diagnosis, from a patient treated with antithyroid drugs. The genes are TRBV5-8 and TRBJ1-5; a weak D match, TRBD1 (6 bases). In nucleotides, the CDR3 is TGTGCCAGCAGCTTGGTACAGGGAATCCAGCCCCAGCATTTT. Translated, it gives CASSLVQGIQPQHF.